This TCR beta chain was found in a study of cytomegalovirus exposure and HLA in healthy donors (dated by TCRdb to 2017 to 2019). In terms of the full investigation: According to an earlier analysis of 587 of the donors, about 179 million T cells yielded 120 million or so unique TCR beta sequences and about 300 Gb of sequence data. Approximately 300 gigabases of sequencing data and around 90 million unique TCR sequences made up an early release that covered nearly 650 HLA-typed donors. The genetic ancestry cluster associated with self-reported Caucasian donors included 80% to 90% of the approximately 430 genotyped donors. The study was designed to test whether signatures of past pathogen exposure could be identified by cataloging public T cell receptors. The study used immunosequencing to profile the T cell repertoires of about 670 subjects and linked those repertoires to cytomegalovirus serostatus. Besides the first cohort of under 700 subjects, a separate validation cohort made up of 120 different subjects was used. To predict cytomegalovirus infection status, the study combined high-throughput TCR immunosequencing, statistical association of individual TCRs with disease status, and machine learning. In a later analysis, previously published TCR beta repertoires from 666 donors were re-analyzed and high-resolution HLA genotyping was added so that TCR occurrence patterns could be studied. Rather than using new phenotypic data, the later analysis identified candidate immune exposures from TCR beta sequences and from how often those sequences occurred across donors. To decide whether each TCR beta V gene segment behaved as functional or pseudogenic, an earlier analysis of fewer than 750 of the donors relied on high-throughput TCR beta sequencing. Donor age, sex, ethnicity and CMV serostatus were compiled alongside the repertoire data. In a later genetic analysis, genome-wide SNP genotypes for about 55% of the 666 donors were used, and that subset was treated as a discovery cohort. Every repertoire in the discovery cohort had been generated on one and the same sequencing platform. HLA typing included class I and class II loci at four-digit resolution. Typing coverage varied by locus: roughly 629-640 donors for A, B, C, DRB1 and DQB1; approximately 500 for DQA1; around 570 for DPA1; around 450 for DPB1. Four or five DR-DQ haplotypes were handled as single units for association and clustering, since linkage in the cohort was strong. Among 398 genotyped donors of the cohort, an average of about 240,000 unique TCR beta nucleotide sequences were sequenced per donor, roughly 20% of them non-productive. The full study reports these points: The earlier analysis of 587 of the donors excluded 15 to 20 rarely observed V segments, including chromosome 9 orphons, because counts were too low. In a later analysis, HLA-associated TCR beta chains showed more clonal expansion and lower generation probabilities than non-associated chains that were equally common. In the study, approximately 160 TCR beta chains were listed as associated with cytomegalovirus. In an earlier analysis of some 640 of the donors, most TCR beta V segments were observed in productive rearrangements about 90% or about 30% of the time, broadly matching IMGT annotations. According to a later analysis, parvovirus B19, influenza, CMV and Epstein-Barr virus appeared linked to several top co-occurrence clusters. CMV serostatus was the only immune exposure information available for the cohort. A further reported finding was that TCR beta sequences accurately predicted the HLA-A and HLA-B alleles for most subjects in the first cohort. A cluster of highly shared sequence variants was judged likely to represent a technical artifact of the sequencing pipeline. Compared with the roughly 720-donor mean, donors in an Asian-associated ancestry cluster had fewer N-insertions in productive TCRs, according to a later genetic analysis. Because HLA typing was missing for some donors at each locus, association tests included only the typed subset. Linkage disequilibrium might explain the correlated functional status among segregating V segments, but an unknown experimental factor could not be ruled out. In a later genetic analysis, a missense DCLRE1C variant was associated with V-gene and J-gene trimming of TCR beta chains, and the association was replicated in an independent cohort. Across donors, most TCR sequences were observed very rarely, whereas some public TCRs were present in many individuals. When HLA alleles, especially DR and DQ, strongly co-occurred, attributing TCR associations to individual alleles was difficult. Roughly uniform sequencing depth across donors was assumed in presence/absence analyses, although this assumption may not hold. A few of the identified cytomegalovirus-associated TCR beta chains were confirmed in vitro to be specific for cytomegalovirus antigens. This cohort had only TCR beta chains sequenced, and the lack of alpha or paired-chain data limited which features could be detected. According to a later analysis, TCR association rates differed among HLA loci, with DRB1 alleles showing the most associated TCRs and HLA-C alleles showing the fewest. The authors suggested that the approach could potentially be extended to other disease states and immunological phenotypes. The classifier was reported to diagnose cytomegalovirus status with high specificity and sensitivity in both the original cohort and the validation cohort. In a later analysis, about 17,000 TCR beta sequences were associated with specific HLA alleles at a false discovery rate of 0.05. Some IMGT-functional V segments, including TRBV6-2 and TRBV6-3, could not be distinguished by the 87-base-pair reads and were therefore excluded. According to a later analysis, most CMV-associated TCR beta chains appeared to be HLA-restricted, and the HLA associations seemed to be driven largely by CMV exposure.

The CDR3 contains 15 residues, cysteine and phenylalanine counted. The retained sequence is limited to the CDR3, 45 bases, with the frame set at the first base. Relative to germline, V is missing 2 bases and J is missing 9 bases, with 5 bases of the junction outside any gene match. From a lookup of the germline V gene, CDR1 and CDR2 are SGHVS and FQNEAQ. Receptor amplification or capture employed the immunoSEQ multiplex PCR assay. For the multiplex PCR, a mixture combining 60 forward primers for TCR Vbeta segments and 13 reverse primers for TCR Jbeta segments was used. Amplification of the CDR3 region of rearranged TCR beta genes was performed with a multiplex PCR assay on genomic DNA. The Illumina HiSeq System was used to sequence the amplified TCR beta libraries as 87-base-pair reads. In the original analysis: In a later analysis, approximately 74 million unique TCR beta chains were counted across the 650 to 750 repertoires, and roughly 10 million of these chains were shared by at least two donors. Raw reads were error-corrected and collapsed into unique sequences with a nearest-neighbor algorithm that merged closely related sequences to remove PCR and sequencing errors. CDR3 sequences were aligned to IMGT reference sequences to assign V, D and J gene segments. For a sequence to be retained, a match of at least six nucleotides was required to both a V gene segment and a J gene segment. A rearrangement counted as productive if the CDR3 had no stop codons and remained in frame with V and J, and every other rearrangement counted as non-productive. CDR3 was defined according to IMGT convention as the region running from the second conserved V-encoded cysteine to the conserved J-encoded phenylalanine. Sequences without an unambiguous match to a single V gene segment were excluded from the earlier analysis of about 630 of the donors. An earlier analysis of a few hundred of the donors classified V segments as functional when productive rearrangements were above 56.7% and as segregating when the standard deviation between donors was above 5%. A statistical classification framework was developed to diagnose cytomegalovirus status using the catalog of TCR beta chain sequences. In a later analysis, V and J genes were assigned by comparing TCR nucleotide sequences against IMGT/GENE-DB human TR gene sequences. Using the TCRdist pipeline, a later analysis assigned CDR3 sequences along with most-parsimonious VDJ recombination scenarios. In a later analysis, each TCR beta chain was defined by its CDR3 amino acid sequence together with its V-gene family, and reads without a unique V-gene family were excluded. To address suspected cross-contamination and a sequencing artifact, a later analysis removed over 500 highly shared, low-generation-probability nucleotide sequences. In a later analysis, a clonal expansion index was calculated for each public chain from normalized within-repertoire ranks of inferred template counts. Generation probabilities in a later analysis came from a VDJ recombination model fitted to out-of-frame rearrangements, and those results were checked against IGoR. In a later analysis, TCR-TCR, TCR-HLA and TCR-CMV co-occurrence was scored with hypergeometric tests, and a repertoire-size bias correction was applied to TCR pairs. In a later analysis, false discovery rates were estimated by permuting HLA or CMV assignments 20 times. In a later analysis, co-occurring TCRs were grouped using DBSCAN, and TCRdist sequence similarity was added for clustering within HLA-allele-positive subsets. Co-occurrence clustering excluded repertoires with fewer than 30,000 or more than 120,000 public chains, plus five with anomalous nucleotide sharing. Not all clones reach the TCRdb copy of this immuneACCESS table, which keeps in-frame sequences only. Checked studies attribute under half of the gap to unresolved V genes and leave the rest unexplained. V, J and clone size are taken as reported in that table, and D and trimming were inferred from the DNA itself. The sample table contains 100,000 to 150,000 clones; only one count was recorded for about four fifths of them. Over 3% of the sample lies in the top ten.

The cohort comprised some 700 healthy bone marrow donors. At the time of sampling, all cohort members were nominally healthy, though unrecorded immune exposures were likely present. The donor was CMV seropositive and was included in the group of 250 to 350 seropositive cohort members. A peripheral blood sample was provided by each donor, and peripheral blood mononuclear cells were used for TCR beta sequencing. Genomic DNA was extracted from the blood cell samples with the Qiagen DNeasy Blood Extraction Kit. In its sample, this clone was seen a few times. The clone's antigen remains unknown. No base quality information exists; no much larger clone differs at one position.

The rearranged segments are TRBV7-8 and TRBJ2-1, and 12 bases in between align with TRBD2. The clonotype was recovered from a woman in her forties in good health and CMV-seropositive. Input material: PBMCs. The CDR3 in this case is CASSLSRTSGVEQFF. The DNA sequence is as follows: TGTGCCAGCAGCTTAAGTCGGACTAGCGGGGTTGAGCAGTTCTTC.